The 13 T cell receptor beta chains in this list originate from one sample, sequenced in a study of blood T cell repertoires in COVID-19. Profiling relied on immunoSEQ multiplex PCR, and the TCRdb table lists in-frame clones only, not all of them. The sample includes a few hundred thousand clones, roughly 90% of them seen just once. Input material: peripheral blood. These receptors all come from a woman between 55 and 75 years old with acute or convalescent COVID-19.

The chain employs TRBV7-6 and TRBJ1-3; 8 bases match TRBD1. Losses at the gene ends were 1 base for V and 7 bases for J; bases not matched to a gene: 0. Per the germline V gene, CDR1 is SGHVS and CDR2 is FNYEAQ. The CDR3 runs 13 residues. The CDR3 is CASSLGTGNTIYF. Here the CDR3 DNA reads TGTGCCAGCAGCTTAGGGACAGGGAACACCATATATTTT.

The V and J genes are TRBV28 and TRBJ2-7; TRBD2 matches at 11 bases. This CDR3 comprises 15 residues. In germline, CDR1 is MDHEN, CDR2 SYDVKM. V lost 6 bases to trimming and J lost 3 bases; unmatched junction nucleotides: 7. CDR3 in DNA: TGTGCCAGCAGCCCTTCTAGCGGGGGGAACTACGAGCAGTACTTC. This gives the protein CASSPSSGGNYEQYF.

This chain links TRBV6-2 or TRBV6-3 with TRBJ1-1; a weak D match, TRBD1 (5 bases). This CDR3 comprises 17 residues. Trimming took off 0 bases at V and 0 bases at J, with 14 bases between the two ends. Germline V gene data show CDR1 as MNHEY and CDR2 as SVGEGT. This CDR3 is CASSYSNAGKVNTEAFF. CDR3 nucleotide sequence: TGTGCCAGCAGTTACTCGAACGCAGGGAAGGTGAACACTGAAGCTTTCTTT.

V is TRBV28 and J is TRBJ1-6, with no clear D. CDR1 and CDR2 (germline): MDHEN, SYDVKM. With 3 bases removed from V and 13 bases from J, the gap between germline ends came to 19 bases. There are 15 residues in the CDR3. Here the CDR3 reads CASSLVLVGTPPLHF. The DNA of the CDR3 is TGTGCCAGCAGTTTGGTCCTCGTGGGCACCCCTCCCCTCCACTTT.

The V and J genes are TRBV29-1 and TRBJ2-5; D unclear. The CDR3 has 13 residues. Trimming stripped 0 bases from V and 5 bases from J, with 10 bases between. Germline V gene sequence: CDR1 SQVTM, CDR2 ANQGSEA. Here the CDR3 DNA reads TGCAGCGTTGAAGAGACTTCCCCGGAGACCCAGTACTTC. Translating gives CSVEETSPETQYF.

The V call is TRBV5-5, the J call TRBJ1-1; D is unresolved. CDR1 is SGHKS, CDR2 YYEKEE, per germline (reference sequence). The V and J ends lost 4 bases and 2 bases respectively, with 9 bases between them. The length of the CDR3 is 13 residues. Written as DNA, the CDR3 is TGTGCCAGCAGCAGTACACCTAACACTGAAGCTTTCTTT. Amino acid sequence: CASSSTPNTEAFF.

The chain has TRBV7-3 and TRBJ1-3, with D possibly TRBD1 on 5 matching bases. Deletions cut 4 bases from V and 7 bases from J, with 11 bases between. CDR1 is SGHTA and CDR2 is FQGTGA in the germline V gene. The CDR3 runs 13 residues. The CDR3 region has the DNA TGTGCCAGCAGCTCGACAGTGAGGAACACCATATATTTT. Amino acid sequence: CASSSTVRNTIYF. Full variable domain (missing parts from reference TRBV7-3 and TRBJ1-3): GAGVSQTPSNKVTEKGKYVELRCDPISGHTALYWYRQSLGQGPEFLIYFQGTGAADDSGLPNDRFFAVRPEGSVSTLKIQRTERGDSAVYLCASSSTVRNTIYFGEGSWLTVV.

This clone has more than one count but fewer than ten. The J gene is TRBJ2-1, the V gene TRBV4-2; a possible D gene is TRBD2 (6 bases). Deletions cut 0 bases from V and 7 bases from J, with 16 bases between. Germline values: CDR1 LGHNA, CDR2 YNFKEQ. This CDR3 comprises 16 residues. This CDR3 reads CASSQELASVGNEQFF. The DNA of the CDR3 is TGTGCCAGCAGCCAAGAATTGGCTAGCGTGGGTAATGAGCAGTTCTTC.

The CDR3 sequence: CASGSSGMETQYF. CDR3 in DNA: TGTGCCAGCGGTAGCTCCGGGATGGAGACCCAGTACTTC. The chain couples TRBV27 to TRBJ2-5, with a weak D call TRBD2 (5 bases). This CDR3 is 13 amino acids long. CDR1 and CDR2 from the germline V gene are MNHEY and SMNVEV (reference sequence). V was cut by 8 bases and J by 5 bases, with 15 bases left in between.

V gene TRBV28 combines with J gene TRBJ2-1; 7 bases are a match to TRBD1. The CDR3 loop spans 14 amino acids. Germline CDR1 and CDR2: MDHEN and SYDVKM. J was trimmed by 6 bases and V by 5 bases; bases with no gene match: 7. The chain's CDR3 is CASSRNRGPNEQFF. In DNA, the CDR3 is TGTGCCAGCAGTCGGAACAGGGGTCCCAATGAGCAGTTCTTC.

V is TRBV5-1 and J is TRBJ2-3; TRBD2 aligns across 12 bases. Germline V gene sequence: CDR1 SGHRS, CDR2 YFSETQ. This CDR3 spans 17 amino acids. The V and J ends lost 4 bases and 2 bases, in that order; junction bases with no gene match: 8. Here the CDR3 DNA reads TGCGCCAGCAGCCCTGGACTAGCGGGGAGATCCACAGATACGCAGTATTTT. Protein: CASSPGLAGRSTDTQYF.

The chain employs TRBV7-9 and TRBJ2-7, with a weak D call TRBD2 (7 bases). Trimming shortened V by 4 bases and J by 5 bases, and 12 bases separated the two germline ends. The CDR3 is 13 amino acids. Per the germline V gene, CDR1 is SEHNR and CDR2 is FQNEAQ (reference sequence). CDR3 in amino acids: CASSYSGGDEQYF. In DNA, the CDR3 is TGTGCCAGCAGCTACTCGGGGGGCGACGAGCAGTACTTC. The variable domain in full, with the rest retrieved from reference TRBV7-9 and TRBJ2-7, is DTGVSQNPRHKITKRGQNVTFRCDPISEHNRLYWYRQTLGQGPEFLTYFQNEAQLEKSRLLSDRFSAERPKGSFSTLEIQRTEQGDSAMYLCASSYSGGDEQYFGPGTRLTVT.

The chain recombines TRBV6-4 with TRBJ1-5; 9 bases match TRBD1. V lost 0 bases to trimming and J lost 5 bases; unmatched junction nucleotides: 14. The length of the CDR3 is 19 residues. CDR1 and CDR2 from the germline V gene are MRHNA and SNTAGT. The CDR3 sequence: CASSDSVRATGGFDQPQHF. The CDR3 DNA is TGTGCCAGCAGTGACTCAGTGCGGGCGACAGGGGGTTTCGATCAGCCCCAGCATTTT.